These T cell receptor beta chains were read from a single sample in a study of blood T cell repertoires in COVID-19. Assay: immunoSEQ multiplex PCR; the TCRdb copy retains only in-frame clones and omits some. Of around 240,000 clones in the sample, around 83% were seen once. What was sequenced was peripheral blood. The receptors come from a man aged 35 to 55 with acute or convalescent COVID-19. Both conserved end residues are part of each CDR3. The D gene is left open where the match is weak. Not every row has a clone size; where given, it reads once, few, many or a size class.

clone_size: NA
j_call: TRBJ1-6
v_call: TRBV7-6
d_call: NA
cdr3_aa: CASSSAGARDSPLHF
cdr3_nt: TGTGCCAGCAGCTCTGCAGGGGCCAGAGATTCACCCCTCCACTTT

clone_size: NA
j_call: TRBJ1-2
v_call: TRBV19
d_call: NA
cdr3_aa: CASSMRGGAYGYTF
cdr3_nt: TGTGCCAGTAGTATGCGGGGAGGAGCCTATGGCTACACCTTC

clone_size: NA
j_call: TRBJ2-7
v_call: TRBV30
d_call: TRBD1
cdr3_aa: CAWSVRGQGPEGFQEQYF
cdr3_nt: TGTGCCTGGAGTGTACGGGGACAGGGACCCGAGGGGTTTCAGGAGCAGTACTTC

clone_size: NA
j_call: TRBJ1-6
v_call: TRBV4-2
d_call: TRBD1
cdr3_aa: CASSRQTGTGYSYNSPLHF
cdr3_nt: TGTGCCAGCAGCCGGCAGACCGGGACAGGGTATTCCTATAATTCACCCCTCCACTTT

clone_size: once
j_call: TRBJ2-6
v_call: TRBV2
d_call: TRBD1
cdr3_aa: CASRTGEEANVLTF
cdr3_nt: TGTGCCAGCAGGACAGGGGAAGAGGCCAACGTCCTGACTTTC

clone_size: NA
j_call: TRBJ2-1
v_call: TRBV4-1
d_call: TRBD1
cdr3_aa: CASSPTETGGGYNEQFF
cdr3_nt: TGCGCCAGCAGCCCGACTGAGACAGGGGGAGGGTACAATGAGCAGTTCTTC

clone_size: NA
j_call: TRBJ2-2
v_call: TRBV11-3
d_call: NA
cdr3_aa: CASSPGGYYTGELFF
cdr3_nt: TGTGCCAGCAGCCCGGGGGGCTACTACACCGGGGAGCTGTTTTTT

clone_size: NA
j_call: TRBJ2-1
v_call: TRBV18
d_call: NA
cdr3_aa: CASSPLLSSYNEQFF
cdr3_nt: TGTGCCAGCTCACCACTACTGAGCTCCTACAATGAGCAGTTCTTC

clone_size: NA
j_call: TRBJ1-6
v_call: TRBV19
d_call: TRBD1
cdr3_aa: CASSSDRGNSPLHF
cdr3_nt: TGTGCCAGTAGTTCAGACAGGGGAAATTCACCCCTCCACTTT

clone_size: once
j_call: TRBJ1-1
v_call: TRBV29-1
d_call: TRBD1
cdr3_aa: CSVVSRGRTEAFF
cdr3_nt: TGCAGCGTTGTCTCCAGGGGGCGAACTGAAGCTTTCTTT

clone_size: NA
j_call: TRBJ2-5
v_call: TRBV12-3/TRBV12-4
d_call: TRBD2
cdr3_aa: CASSLRGGETQYF
cdr3_nt: TGTGCCAGCAGTTTACGGGGGGGAGAGACCCAGTACTTC

clone_size: NA
j_call: TRBJ2-5
v_call: TRBV18
d_call: NA
cdr3_aa: CASSPNGGQTQETQYF
cdr3_nt: TGTGCCAGCTCACCAAACGGGGGACAGACCCAAGAGACCCAGTACTTC

clone_size: NA
j_call: TRBJ2-7
v_call: TRBV5-4
d_call: TRBD2
cdr3_aa: CASSLGGGGNRYEQYF
cdr3_nt: TGTGCCAGCAGCTTGGGTGGGGGGGGAAACCGCTACGAGCAGTACTTC